These T cell receptor beta chains were read from a single sample in a study of T cell responses to AZD1222 COVID-19 vaccine. Method: immunoSEQ multiplex PCR; TCRdb's copy keeps in-frame clones and lacks some. The table shows roughly 100,000 clones, with over 75% occurring only once. The input for sequencing was peripheral blood, taken on day 0 of AZD1222 vaccination. All receptors derive from an adult in good health. The CDR3 runs from the conserved cysteine through the conserved F or W. The D gene is left open where the match is weak. Rows may omit the clone size; those that give it use once, few, many or a size class.

j_gene: TRBJ1-5
abundance: .
v_gene: TRBV24-1
len: 13
d_gene: .
CDR3aa: CATGEVSNQPQHF
CDR3nt: TGTGCTACTGGGGAGGTGAGCAATCAGCCCCAGCATTTT

j_gene: TRBJ1-5
abundance: .
v_gene: TRBV19
len: 14
d_gene: .
CDR3aa: CASKLSRSNQPQHF
CDR3nt: TGTGCCAGTAAACTTTCGCGGAGCAATCAGCCCCAGCATTTT

j_gene: TRBJ2-5
abundance: .
v_gene: TRBV5-1
len: 13
d_gene: .
CDR3aa: CASSDGRIGTQYF
CDR3nt: TGCGCCAGCAGTGATGGCCGGATCGGGACCCAGTACTTC

j_gene: TRBJ2-3
abundance: .
v_gene: TRBV30
len: 14
d_gene: .
CDR3aa: CAWSGGLSTDTQYF
CDR3nt: TGTGCCTGGTCGGGGGGCTTGAGCACAGATACGCAGTATTTT

j_gene: TRBJ1-2
abundance: once
v_gene: TRBV5-4
len: 15
d_gene: TRBD1
CDR3aa: CASSLPRSGGYGYTF
CDR3nt: TGTGCCAGCAGCTTGCCCCGTTCAGGGGGCTATGGCTACACCTTC

j_gene: TRBJ2-4
abundance: .
v_gene: TRBV27
len: 15
d_gene: .
CDR3aa: CASTDLGVAKNIQYF
CDR3nt: TGTGCCAGCACCGACCTAGGGGTAGCCAAAAACATTCAGTACTTC

j_gene: TRBJ1-2
abundance: .
v_gene: TRBV11-2
len: 14
d_gene: TRBD1
CDR3aa: CASSLGTGEYGYTF
CDR3nt: TGTGCCAGCAGCCTGGGGACAGGGGAATATGGCTACACCTTC

j_gene: TRBJ2-5
abundance: .
v_gene: TRBV3-1/TRBV3-2
len: 16
d_gene: .
CDR3aa: CASSQSIGLRQETQYF
CDR3nt: TGTGCCAGCAGCCAATCGATAGGACTCCGCCAAGAGACCCAGTACTTC

j_gene: TRBJ1-5
abundance: .
v_gene: TRBV18
len: 15
d_gene: .
CDR3aa: CASSPPSNGNQPQHF
CDR3nt: TGTGCCAGCTCACCACCGTCGAACGGTAATCAGCCCCAGCATTTT

j_gene: TRBJ1-1
abundance: once
v_gene: TRBV18
len: 13
d_gene: .
CDR3aa: CASSPVLNTEAFF
CDR3nt: TGTGCCAGCTCACCGGTTTTAAACACTGAAGCTTTCTTT

j_gene: TRBJ2-1
abundance: .
v_gene: TRBV5-1
len: 15
d_gene: TRBD2
CDR3aa: CASSSPERDGNEQFF
CDR3nt: TGCGCCAGCAGCTCTCCCGAGCGGGACGGAAATGAGCAGTTCTTC

j_gene: TRBJ1-3
abundance: .
v_gene: TRBV29-1
len: 11
d_gene: .
CDR3aa: CSAKWGNTIYF
CDR3nt: TGCAGCGCCAAGTGGGGAAACACCATATATTTT

j_gene: TRBJ1-2
abundance: .
v_gene: TRBV28
len: 14
d_gene: .
CDR3aa: CASSLELMTKGYTF
CDR3nt: TGTGCCAGCAGTTTAGAGTTAATGACCAAGGGGTACACCTTC

j_gene: TRBJ1-2
abundance: .
v_gene: TRBV15
len: 14
d_gene: .
CDR3aa: CATSREALTYGYTF
CDR3nt: TGTGCCACCAGCAGAGAGGCCTTAACCTATGGCTACACCTTC

j_gene: TRBJ2-3
abundance: .
v_gene: TRBV7-2
len: 15
d_gene: .
CDR3aa: CASSLAGVGTDTQYF
CDR3nt: TGTGCCAGCAGCTTAGCGGGAGTAGGCACAGATACGCAGTATTTT

j_gene: TRBJ1-2
abundance: .
v_gene: TRBV28
len: 16
d_gene: .
CDR3aa: CASSLYRTPSRYGYTF
CDR3nt: TGTGCCAGCAGTTTATATAGGACCCCGTCGAGGTATGGCTACACCTTC

j_gene: TRBJ1-5
abundance: once
v_gene: TRBV4-3
len: 16
d_gene: .
CDR3aa: CASSPVRGASNQPQHF
CDR3nt: TGCGCCAGCAGCCCCGTCCGAGGAGCTAGCAATCAGCCCCAGCATTTT

j_gene: TRBJ1-1
abundance: .
v_gene: TRBV2
len: 15
d_gene: .
CDR3aa: CASSERQVINTEAFF
CDR3nt: TGTGCCAGCAGTGAACGACAGGTTATAAACACTGAAGCTTTCTTT

j_gene: TRBJ1-2
abundance: .
v_gene: TRBV5-1
len: 15
d_gene: .
CDR3aa: CASRGKQGSNYGYTF
CDR3nt: TGCGCCAGCAGGGGAAAACAGGGTTCTAACTATGGCTACACCTTC

j_gene: TRBJ2-1
abundance: .
v_gene: TRBV5-4
len: 15
d_gene: TRBD2
CDR3aa: CASSRMGGRGNEQFF
CDR3nt: TGTGCCAGCAGCCGAATGGGGGGGAGGGGTAATGAGCAGTTCTTC

j_gene: TRBJ1-3
abundance: .
v_gene: TRBV9
len: 16
d_gene: .
CDR3aa: CASSTTAPSSGNTIYF
CDR3nt: TGTGCCAGCAGCACGACAGCCCCGAGCTCTGGAAACACCATATATTTT

j_gene: TRBJ2-3
abundance: .
v_gene: TRBV28
len: 15
d_gene: .
CDR3aa: CASSLRQIGTDTQYF
CDR3nt: TGTGCCAGCAGTTTGCGGCAGATAGGGACAGATACGCAGTATTTT

j_gene: TRBJ1-4
abundance: medium-sized
v_gene: TRBV9
len: 16
d_gene: .
CDR3aa: CASSNSAKREGEKLFF
CDR3nt: TGTGCCAGCAGCAACTCCGCTAAGCGGGAGGGTGAAAAACTGTTTTTT

j_gene: TRBJ1-1
abundance: .
v_gene: TRBV4-2
len: 16
d_gene: .
CDR3aa: CASSQDSRQVNTEAFF
CDR3nt: TGTGCCAGCAGCCAAGACAGTCGGCAGGTAAACACTGAAGCTTTCTTT

j_gene: TRBJ1-2
abundance: .
v_gene: TRBV19
len: 14
d_gene: TRBD1
CDR3aa: CASSQPDRGHGYTF
CDR3nt: TGTGCCAGTAGTCAACCCGACAGGGGGCACGGCTACACCTTC

j_gene: TRBJ1-2
abundance: .
v_gene: TRBV11-2
len: 14
d_gene: .
CDR3aa: CASSPGVGNYGYTF
CDR3nt: TGTGCCAGCAGCCCCGGGGTAGGGAACTATGGCTACACCTTC

j_gene: TRBJ1-5
abundance: .
v_gene: TRBV24-1
len: 16
d_gene: TRBD1
CDR3aa: CATSESGTGGIQPQHF
CDR3nt: TGTGCCACCAGTGAGAGCGGGACAGGGGGCATACAGCCCCAGCATTTT

j_gene: TRBJ1-1
abundance: .
v_gene: TRBV9
len: 14
d_gene: .
CDR3aa: CASSVAPENTEAFF
CDR3nt: TGTGCCAGCAGCGTAGCCCCCGAGAACACTGAAGCTTTCTTT

j_gene: TRBJ2-1
abundance: .
v_gene: TRBV6-4
len: 15
d_gene: TRBD2
CDR3aa: CASSDSTSGYNEQFF
CDR3nt: TGTGCCAGCAGTGATTCGACTAGCGGTTACAATGAGCAGTTCTTC

j_gene: TRBJ2-7
abundance: .
v_gene: TRBV6-2/TRBV6-3
len: 12
d_gene: .
CDR3aa: CASSHYGPEQYF
CDR3nt: TGTGCCAGCAGTCACTACGGACCCGAGCAGTACTTC

j_gene: TRBJ2-3
abundance: .
v_gene: TRBV6-2/TRBV6-3
len: 14
d_gene: .
CDR3aa: CASSYFTTLDTQYF
CDR3nt: TGTGCCAGCAGTTACTTTACCACCCTAGATACGCAGTATTTT

j_gene: TRBJ1-2
abundance: .
v_gene: TRBV6-5
len: 15
d_gene: .
CDR3aa: CASSPWTDTNYGYTF
CDR3nt: TGTGCCAGCAGTCCTTGGACAGATACTAACTATGGCTACACCTTC

j_gene: TRBJ1-4
abundance: .
v_gene: TRBV24-1
len: 16
d_gene: .
CDR3aa: CATSEGNLATNEKLFF
CDR3nt: TGTGCCACCAGTGAGGGAAACCTTGCAACTAATGAAAAACTGTTTTTT

j_gene: TRBJ1-3
abundance: .
v_gene: TRBV29-1
len: 13
d_gene: TRBD1
CDR3aa: CSVEQGAGNTIYF
CDR3nt: TGCAGCGTTGAACAGGGGGCTGGAAACACCATATATTTT

j_gene: TRBJ1-2
abundance: once
v_gene: TRBV6-5
len: 12
d_gene: .
CDR3aa: CASSEAGYGYTF
CDR3nt: TGTGCCAGCAGCGAGGCAGGGTATGGCTACACCTTC

j_gene: TRBJ1-1
abundance: .
v_gene: TRBV27
len: 15
d_gene: .
CDR3aa: CASSFGSQKNTEAFF
CDR3nt: TGTGCCAGCAGTTTTGGGAGCCAAAAGAACACTGAAGCTTTCTTT

j_gene: TRBJ2-7
abundance: .
v_gene: TRBV7-2
len: 14
d_gene: .
CDR3aa: CASSLIFISYEQYF
CDR3nt: TGTGCCAGCAGCTTAATTTTCATCTCCTACGAGCAGTACTTC

j_gene: TRBJ2-7
abundance: .
v_gene: TRBV2
len: 12
d_gene: .
CDR3aa: CASRDWTYEQYF
CDR3nt: TGTGCCAGCAGGGACTGGACCTACGAGCAGTACTTC

j_gene: TRBJ2-5
abundance: once
v_gene: TRBV28
len: 14
d_gene: TRBD2
CDR3aa: CASRRGTRKETQYF
CDR3nt: TGTGCCAGCAGAAGAGGGACTAGAAAAGAGACCCAGTACTTC

j_gene: TRBJ2-3
abundance: .
v_gene: TRBV7-8
len: 15
d_gene: TRBD1
CDR3aa: CASSSTGTGRDTQYF
CDR3nt: TGTGCCAGCAGTTCGACCGGGACAGGGCGGGATACGCAGTATTTT

j_gene: TRBJ2-7
abundance: once
v_gene: TRBV5-6
len: 17
d_gene: TRBD2
CDR3aa: CASSLFRGGGTTYEQYF
CDR3nt: TGTGCCAGCAGCTTGTTTCGGGGCGGGGGGACCACCTACGAGCAGTACTTC

j_gene: TRBJ2-5
abundance: .
v_gene: TRBV6-5
len: 14
d_gene: .
CDR3aa: CASSLRGGRETQYF
CDR3nt: TGTGCCAGCAGCCTAAGGGGAGGAAGGGAGACCCAGTACTTC

j_gene: TRBJ1-1
abundance: .
v_gene: TRBV27
len: 15
d_gene: TRBD1
CDR3aa: CATKKQGALGTEAFF
CDR3nt: TGTGCCACCAAGAAACAGGGGGCGCTTGGCACTGAAGCTTTCTTT

j_gene: TRBJ2-2
abundance: .
v_gene: TRBV10-1
len: 15
d_gene: .
CDR3aa: CASSPWSVNTGELFF
CDR3nt: TGCGCCAGCAGCCCCTGGAGTGTCAACACCGGGGAGCTGTTTTTT

j_gene: TRBJ2-2
abundance: .
v_gene: TRBV5-1
len: 14
d_gene: TRBD2
CDR3aa: CASSLSSGGPELFF
CDR3nt: TGCGCCAGCAGCTTGAGTAGCGGGGGTCCGGAGCTGTTTTTT

j_gene: TRBJ1-2
abundance: .
v_gene: TRBV18
len: 14
d_gene: .
CDR3aa: CASSERRGSYGYTF
CDR3nt: TGTGCCAGCTCTGAGAGACGGGGAAGCTATGGCTACACCTTC

j_gene: TRBJ1-2
abundance: once
v_gene: TRBV7-2
len: 16
d_gene: .
CDR3aa: CASSLVSQGGSYGYTF
CDR3nt: TGTGCCAGCAGCTTAGTCTCACAGGGTGGGTCGTATGGCTACACCTTC

j_gene: TRBJ1-1
abundance: .
v_gene: TRBV7-9
len: 14
d_gene: TRBD1
CDR3aa: CASSLVGQGAEAFF
CDR3nt: TGTGCCAGCAGCTTAGTCGGACAGGGGGCAGAGGCTTTCTTT

j_gene: TRBJ1-3
abundance: .
v_gene: TRBV2
len: 15
d_gene: .
CDR3aa: CASIKEILSGNTIYF
CDR3nt: TGTGCCAGTATCAAGGAGATCCTCTCTGGAAACACCATATATTTT

j_gene: TRBJ2-7
abundance: once
v_gene: TRBV25-1
len: 11
d_gene: .
CDR3aa: CASSLTLEQYF
CDR3nt: TGTGCCAGCAGCCTTACCCTCGAGCAGTACTTC

j_gene: TRBJ2-1
abundance: .
v_gene: TRBV11-2
len: 17
d_gene: .
CDR3aa: CASSLDGLFRSYNEQFF
CDR3nt: TGTGCCAGCAGCTTAGATGGACTCTTTAGGTCCTACAATGAGCAGTTCTTC

j_gene: TRBJ2-7
abundance: .
v_gene: TRBV19
len: 15
d_gene: TRBD1
CDR3aa: CASSRGDRTTYEQYF
CDR3nt: TGTGCCAGTAGTAGAGGGGACAGAACAACCTACGAGCAGTACTTC